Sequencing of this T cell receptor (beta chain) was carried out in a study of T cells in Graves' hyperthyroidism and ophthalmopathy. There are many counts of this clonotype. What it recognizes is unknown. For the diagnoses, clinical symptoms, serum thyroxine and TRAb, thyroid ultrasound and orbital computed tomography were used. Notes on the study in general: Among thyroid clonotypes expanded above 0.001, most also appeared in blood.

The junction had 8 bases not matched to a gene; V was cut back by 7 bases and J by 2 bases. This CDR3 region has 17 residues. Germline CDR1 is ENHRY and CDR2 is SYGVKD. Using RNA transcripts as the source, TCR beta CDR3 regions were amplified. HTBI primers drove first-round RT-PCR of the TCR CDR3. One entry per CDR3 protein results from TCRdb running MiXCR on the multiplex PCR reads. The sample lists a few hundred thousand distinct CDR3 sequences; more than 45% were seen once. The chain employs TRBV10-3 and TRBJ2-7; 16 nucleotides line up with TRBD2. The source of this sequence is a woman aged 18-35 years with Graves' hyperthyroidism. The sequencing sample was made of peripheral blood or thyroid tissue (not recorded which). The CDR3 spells CAITAGTSGGGPYEQYF. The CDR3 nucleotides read TGTGCCATCACTGCCGGGACTAGCGGGGGGGGTCCCTACGAGCAGTACTTC.